The 22 T cell receptor beta chains in this list originate from one sample, sequenced in a study of regulatory T cells in long-lasting Graves disease. Construction of TCR beta libraries relied on iRepertoire HTBI primers and on Arm-PCR targeting CDR3 regions. One entry per CDR3 protein, called by TCRdb with MiXCR from the multiplex PCR reads. The table records about 430,000 distinct CDR3 sequences, 14% to 15% of them present only once. Time point given: newly diagnosed GD, antithyroid drugs for less than 3 months. Following extraction of RNA from PBMCs, that RNA was used to make the TCR library. This sample was also put to use in a study of T cells in Graves' hyperthyroidism and ophthalmopathy.

The material was peripheral blood mononuclear cells (PBMCs), obtained at new diagnosis, from a patient treated with antithyroid drugs. These TCRs come from a woman in her 40s with Graves disease.

This clonotype was detected only a few times. The chain recombines TRBV13 with TRBJ2-2, with 11 bases fitting TRBD2. V lost 4 bases and J lost 0; bases outside the gene matches: 4. Germline values: CDR1 PRHDT, CDR2 FYEKMQ (reference sequence). The CDR3 totals 17 residues. The CDR3 sequence: CASSSLTSGANTGELFF. For the CDR3, the DNA is TGTGCCAGCAGCTCTCTGACTAGCGGGGCGAACACCGGGGAGCTGTTTTTT.

This clonotype was observed at least ten times. The chain combines TRBV7-9 with TRBJ2-1; D gene unclear. The CDR3 spans 13 residues. Germline loops: CDR1 SEHNR, CDR2 FQNEAQ (reference sequence). The V end lost 2 bases, the J end lost 5 bases, and 7 bases lay between the germline ends. CDR3 protein: CASSLYTHNEQFF. In DNA form, the CDR3 reads TGTGCCAGCAGCTTATATACGCACAATGAGCAGTTCTTC. Full variable domain (rest looked up from reference TRBV7-9 and TRBJ2-1): DTGVSQNPRHKITKRGQNVTFRCDPISEHNRLYWYRQTLGQGPEFLTYFQNEAQLEKSRLLSDRFSAERPKGSFSTLEIQRTEQGDSAMYLCASSLYTHNEQFFGPGTRLTVL.

This clonotype was counted at least ten times. The V call is TRBV29-1, the J call TRBJ2-2; TRBD2 agrees at 10 bases. The CDR3 has 19 amino acids. Per the germline V gene, CDR1 is SQVTM and CDR2 is ANQGSEA. V lost 0 bases, J lost 7 bases, and 17 bases stayed unmatched. The CDR3 bases are TGCAGCGTTGAAGATAAAAGTGGACGAACTAGCGGGAAGGTCGGGGAGCTGTTTTTT. Amino acid sequence: CSVEDKSGRTSGKVGELFF.

This clonotype was counted at least ten times. The V call is TRBV29-1, the J call TRBJ2-1, with unresolved D. The CDR3 spans 12 residues. V was trimmed by 3 bases and J by 5 bases, leaving 8 bases between them. Germline-derived CDR1 and CDR2 are SQVTM and ANQGSEA. The CDR3 reads CSVDGLDNEQFF. The CDR3, as DNA: TGCAGCGTTGATGGGCTGGACAATGAGCAGTTCTTC.

This clonotype was recorded a few times. This sequence joins TRBV15 and TRBJ2-5; either TRBD1 or TRBD2 may fit D (5 bases each). V was cut by 2 bases and J by 5 bases, with 12 bases left in between. CDR3 length: 14 residues. Germline V gene data show CDR1 as LNHNV and CDR2 as YYDKDF (reference sequence). The CDR3 DNA sequence: TGTGCCACCAGCAGACGAGGGACCGGGGAGACCCAGTACTTC. Its protein is CATSRRGTGETQYF.

The chain carries TRBV5-1 and TRBJ1-1, with TRBD1 matching over 7 bases. Germline V CDR1 and CDR2: SGHRS, YFSETQ. V shed 2 bases, J shed 1 base, and the junction held 2 bases outside the gene matches. The CDR3 length is 14 residues. The CDR3 nucleotides read TGCGCCAGCAGCTTAGAGGGGGCGAACACTGAAGCTTTCTTT. It specifies CASSLEGANTEAFF.

This clonotype was seen a handful of times. This sequence joins TRBV4-3 and TRBJ1-1; D is ambiguous. The CDR3 consists of 13 residues. In germline, CDR1 is LGHNA, CDR2 YSLEER. The V end lost 0 bases, the J end lost 5 bases, and 7 bases lay between the germline ends. The CDR3 loop is CASSQDGVTEAFF. The CDR3 DNA reads as TGCGCCAGCAGCCAAGATGGGGTGACTGAAGCTTTCTTT.

This rearrangement joins TRBV5-1 to TRBJ2-6; 11 bases agree with TRBD1. Unmatched junction bases numbered 7, after V lost 5 bases and J lost 3 bases. Germline lookup yields CDR1 SGHRS and CDR2 YFSETQ. CDR3 length: 17 amino acids. The CDR3 sequence: CASSSGTGGGGANVLTF. DNA of the CDR3: TGCGCCAGCAGTTCCGGGACAGGGGGTGGTGGGGCCAACGTCCTGACTTTC.

The chain recombines TRBV7-9 with TRBJ2-3; D remains unclear. This CDR3 has 13 amino acids. Trimming removed 2 bases at V and 2 bases at J, with 5 bases between. Germline CDR1 is SEHNR and CDR2 is FQNEAQ (reference sequence). DNA of the CDR3: TGTGCCAGCAGCTTACCCCACACAGATACGCAGTATTTT. It codes for CASSLPHTDTQYF.

This clonotype was seen ten or more times. J is TRBJ2-5 and V is TRBV12-3 or TRBV12-4; D is undetermined. The CDR3 has 16 residues. The V gene lost 7 bases and the J gene lost 2 bases, with 20 bases spanning the gap. DNA of the CDR3: TGTGCCAGCACTCGCTGGGCAGGATCCCGGCAAGAGACCCAGTACTTC. Its translation: CASTRWAGSRQETQYF.

This clonotype was recorded many times. The chain employs TRBV11-1 and TRBJ2-3, with D perhaps TRBD2 (5 bases). From germline, CDR1 is SGHAT and CDR2 FQDESV (reference sequence). This CDR3 region has 15 residues. Trimming removed 1 base at V and 2 bases at J, with 10 bases between. The CDR3 spells CASSLDAGPTDTQYF. The CDR3 nucleotides are TGTGCCAGCAGCTTAGACGCGGGCCCCACAGATACGCAGTATTTT.

This clonotype was seen ten or more times. V and J are TRBV11-3 and TRBJ2-5; tentatively, D is TRBD2 (6 bases). This CDR3 is built from 15 residues. The germline CDR1 and CDR2 sequences are SGHNT and YENEEA. V was pared by 4 bases and J by 5 bases, with 17 bases between. The CDR3 reads CASSSRDLGWETQYF. CDR3 DNA: TGTGCCAGCAGCTCCCGGGACTTGGGGTGGGAGACCCAGTACTTC.

This clonotype has only a few counts. CDR3: CSASRTVEAFF. The CDR3 DNA is TGCAGTGCTAGTCGGACGGTTGAAGCTTTCTTT. The chain joins TRBV20-1 to TRBJ1-1; no firm D call. The germline V gene encodes CDR1 DFQATT and CDR2 SNEGSKA (reference sequence). V lost 3 bases, J lost 7 bases, and 9 bases lay in between. The CDR3 sequence is 11 residues long.

This clonotype was counted at least ten times. V and J are TRBV7-9 and TRBJ2-3; TRBD1 might be the D (6 bases). V was cut by 5 bases and J by 0 bases, with 18 bases left in between. CDR1 and CDR2 (germline): SEHNR, FQNEAQ (reference sequence). The CDR3 is 17 amino acids. For the CDR3, the DNA is TGTGCCAGCAGCCGAACAACTTGGGACACCAGCACAGATACGCAGTATTTT. This encodes CASSRTTWDTSTDTQYF.

The chain has TRBV11-2 and TRBJ2-3, with 11 bases aligning to TRBD2. Trimming cost V 5 bases and J 4 bases; bases outside gene matches: 14. The CDR3 spans 18 residues. CDR1 and CDR2 (germline): SGHAT, FQNNGV. CDR3 in DNA: TGTGCCAGCAGCCCTACAACTAGCGGGAGCGGGGGTTCAGATACGCAGTATTTT. Translation gives CASSPTTSGSGGSDTQYF.

In this sample, this clonotype turned up many times. The rearrangement links TRBV19 to TRBJ1-2, with 7 bases lining up with TRBD1. The germline CDR1 and CDR2 sequences are LNHDA and SQIVND (reference sequence). The CDR3 is made up of 13 amino acids. J lost 8 bases, V lost 6 bases, and 9 bases had no gene match. CDR3 DNA sequence: TGTGCCAGTAGCGGACAGGAATTCTACGGCTACACCTTC. Translating gives CASSGQEFYGYTF.

Many counts were recorded for this clonotype. The chain carries TRBV29-1 and TRBJ2-1, with D possibly being TRBD1 or TRBD2 (6 bases each). Per germline, CDR1 SQVTM and CDR2 ANQGSEA. V lost 6 bases, J lost 0 bases, and 12 bases lay in between. The length of the CDR3 is 14 residues. In nucleotides, the CDR3 is TGCAGCGTGGAGGGGGAAAGCTCCTACAATGAGCAGTTCTTC. It yields the protein CSVEGESSYNEQFF.

This clonotype was counted a few times. This rearrangement joins TRBV5-8 to TRBJ1-2; TRBD1 might be the D (6 bases). This CDR3 contains 15 residues. Trimming shortened V by 0 bases and J by 6 bases, and 15 bases separated the two germline ends. Germline V CDR1 and CDR2: SGHTS, YDEGEE. The CDR3 bases are TGTGCCAGCAGCTTGGACAGGGTTCCTTCGGATGGCTACACCTTC. Translation gives CASSLDRVPSDGYTF.

This clonotype showed up just a few times. A far larger clone is only one base removed, so a read error is likely. The chain carries TRBV6-5 and TRBJ2-7; D possibly uses TRBD1 or TRBD2 (5 bases each). Germline CDR1 reads MNHEY; CDR2 reads SVGAGI. The CDR3 length is 18 residues. The CDR3, as DNA: TGTACCAGCCACGACGAGACGGGGCCCCTGGACATCTCCTACGAGCAGTACTTC. This encodes CTSHDETGPLDISYEQYF.

This clonotype has ten or more counts. This chain uses TRBV10-3 with TRBJ2-5; D call uncertain. There are 14 residues in the CDR3. Looked up from germline, CDR1 is ENHRY and CDR2 is SYGVKD. V lost 0 bases and J 4 bases, leaving 9 bases between the germline ends. CDR3 protein: CAISESKARETQYF. In DNA, the CDR3 is TGTGCCATCAGTGAGTCGAAAGCGCGAGAGACCCAGTACTTC.

V is TRBV3-1 and J is TRBJ2-5, with D unclear. There are 12 residues in the CDR3. The germline V and J ends were trimmed by 4 bases and 6 bases, with 9 bases remaining between them. The germline gives CDR1 LGHDT, CDR2 YNNKEL (reference sequence). Here the CDR3 reads CASSPPSQTQYF. Written as DNA, the CDR3 is TGTGCCAGCAGCCCCCCAAGTCAGACCCAGTACTTC.

This clonotype was recorded at least ten times. This sequence joins TRBV12-3 or TRBV12-4 and TRBJ2-1; 14 bases map to TRBD2. With V trimmed by 5 bases and J by 4 bases, 4 bases remained unmatched. The CDR3 spans 16 residues. CDR3 bases: TGTGCCAGCAGTACAGGACTAGCGGGAGGTTACAATGAGCAGTTCTTC. Its protein product is CASSTGLAGGYNEQFF.